This T cell receptor (beta chain) was identified in a study of T cell repertoires in breast cancer (dated by TCRdb to 2015 to 2016). Broadly, across the study: Tumors, lymph nodes and peripheral blood lymphocytes from breast cancer patients, as well as peripheral blood from healthy control donors, were profiled. Most of the roughly 21 patient tumors analyzed for shared TCRs were ER+/PR+. Controls included nine healthy donors of an age range similar to the patients. On average, sequencing produced around 490,000 sequences per sample, which came to 9.5 to 10 reads per input cell. Because breast cancer has a low mutational burden and rarely has common mutations, the study reasoned that TCRs shared between breast cancer patients would target shared antigens. Tumors and tumor-involved lymph nodes were minced and digested with Liberase and DNase, then filtered through 70-um and 40-um filters. Tumor-free lymph nodes were processed without enzymatic digestion, and blood samples were separated by Ficoll.

A word on this clonotype: It lacks a known antigen. No per-base quality is available; no much larger clone lies one base away.

The investigation overall reported the following: Discarding singleton TCRs and sampling only part of each tumor may have missed genuine antitumor clones. About fourfold more TCRs were shared with matched tumor repertoires by tumor-involved sentinel lymph nodes than by tumor-free nodes (around 7.7% versus 2%). Shared TCRs were encoded by various nucleotide sequences, which suggests selection and expansion based on antigen. Emulsion RT-PCR was considered qualitative rather than quantitative, because transcript abundance and primer differences skewed the recovery of clones. TRBV7 predominance was observed among shared TCRs, which possibly reflected tumor recognition or mispriming bias from eight TRBV7 primers. About 19 TCR pairs were shared across seven or more patient tumors and were rarely found in control blood, which suggests possible tumor specificity.

CDR1 DFQATT and CDR2 SNEGSKA were looked up in the germline V gene (reference sequence). Trimming removed 4 bases from V and 2 bases from J; the gene matches leave 12 bases unexplained. The CDR3 has 16 amino acids, counting the end cysteine and phenylalanine. Only the CDR3 part of the read is kept: 48 bases, read in frame from the first base. The library was generated by emulsion pairing. Unpaired genes were suppressed by a second nested PCR with blocking oligos, after which a third nested PCR added Illumina adaptors and barcodes. Each emulsion RT-PCR master mix contained about 5,000-260,000 T cells, with C-region, Stepout and V-region primers. The emulsions were generated using the Micellula Emulsion and Purification Kit, and the RT-PCR was run with Qiagen OneStep RT-PCR reagents. The pooled libraries were sequenced on an Illumina MiSeq using paired-end 2 x 250 reads. The study's processing was this. Read pairs were joined in Galaxy and clipped at the engineered overlap into separate alpha and beta files, and reads that were not clipped were discarded. To assign alpha-beta pairs, the researchers used CompleteTCR, a MiTCR-based pipeline that relies on an R script to link chains sharing read cluster identifiers. TCR sequences seen only once, which were about 1-3%, were removed as potential sequencing errors. TCRdb redid the processing of the public reads, applying fastp at Q25 and MiXCR, and retained in-frame beta chains. When rows share a CDR3 protein, they turn into one entry using the most common DNA and genes. The V and J calls, along with clone size, are taken from TCRdb and not from the paper's own processing. The sample table holds roughly 40,000 distinct CDR3 sequences, of which 35% to 50% were seen once. Clones ranked in the top ten supply around 59% of the sample.

To analyze paired alpha-beta TCRs of CD8+ T cells, the study used an expanded emulsion RT-PCR method with primers covering all TCR V genes. CD8+ T cells were isolated with a CD8 positive selection kit and incubated overnight in 10 IU/mL IL-2 before emulsion RT-PCR. The chain is assembled from TRBV20-1 and TRBJ1-2, with 8 bases matching TRBD1. This receptor was taken from a pool of human donors with breast cancer or a healthy control (not recorded which). The specimen sequenced was CD8+ T cells. The CDR3 here reads CSATSTGTGSNYGYTF. The bases are TGCAGTGCTACCTCGACAGGGACAGGTTCCAACTATGGCTACACCTTC.